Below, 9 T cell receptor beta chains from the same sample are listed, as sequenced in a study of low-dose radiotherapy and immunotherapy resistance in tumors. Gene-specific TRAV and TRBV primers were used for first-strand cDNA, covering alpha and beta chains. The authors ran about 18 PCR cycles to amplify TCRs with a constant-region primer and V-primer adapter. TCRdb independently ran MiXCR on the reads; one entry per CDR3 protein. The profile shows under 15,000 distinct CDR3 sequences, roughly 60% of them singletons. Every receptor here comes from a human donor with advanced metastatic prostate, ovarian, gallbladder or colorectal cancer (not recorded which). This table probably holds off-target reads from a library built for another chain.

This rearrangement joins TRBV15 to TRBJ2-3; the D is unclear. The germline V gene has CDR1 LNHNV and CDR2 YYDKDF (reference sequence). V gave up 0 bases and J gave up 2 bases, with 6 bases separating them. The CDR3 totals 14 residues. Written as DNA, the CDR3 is TGTGCCACCAGCAGAGATCTGGCCACAGATACGCAGTATTTT. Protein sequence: CATSRDLATDTQYF.

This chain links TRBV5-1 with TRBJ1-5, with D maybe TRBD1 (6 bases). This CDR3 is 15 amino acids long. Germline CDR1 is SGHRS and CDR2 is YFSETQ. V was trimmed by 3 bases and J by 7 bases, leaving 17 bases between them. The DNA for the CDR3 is TGCGCCAGCAGCTCGAGGACAGCCCCGGCCCAGCCCCAGCATTTT. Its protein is CASSSRTAPAQPQHF.

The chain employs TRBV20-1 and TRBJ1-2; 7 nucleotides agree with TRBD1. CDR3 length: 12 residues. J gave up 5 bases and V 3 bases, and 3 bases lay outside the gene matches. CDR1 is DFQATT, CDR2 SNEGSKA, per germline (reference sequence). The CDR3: CSASSGGYGYTF. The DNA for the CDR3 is TGCAGTGCTAGTTCAGGGGGGTATGGCTACACCTTC.

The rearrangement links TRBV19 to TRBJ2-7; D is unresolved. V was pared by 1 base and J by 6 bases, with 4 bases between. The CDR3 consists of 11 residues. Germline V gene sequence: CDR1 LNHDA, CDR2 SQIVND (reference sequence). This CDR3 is CASSIGGEQYF. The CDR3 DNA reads TGTGCCAGTAGTATAGGAGGCGAGCAGTACTTC.

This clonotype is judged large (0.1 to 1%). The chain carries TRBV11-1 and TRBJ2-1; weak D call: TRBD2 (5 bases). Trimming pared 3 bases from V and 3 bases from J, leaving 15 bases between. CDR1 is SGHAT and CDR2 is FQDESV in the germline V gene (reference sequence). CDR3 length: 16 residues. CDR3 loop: CASSFGGEWGYNEQFF. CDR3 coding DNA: TGTGCCAGCAGCTTCGGAGGCGAATGGGGCTACAATGAGCAGTTCTTC. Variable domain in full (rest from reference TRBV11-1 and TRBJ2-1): EAEVAQSPRYKITEKSQAVAFWCDPISGHATLYWYRQILGQGPELLVQFQDESVVDDSQLPKDRFSAERLKGVDSTLKIQPAELGDSAMYLCASSFGGEWGYNEQFFGPGTRLTVL.

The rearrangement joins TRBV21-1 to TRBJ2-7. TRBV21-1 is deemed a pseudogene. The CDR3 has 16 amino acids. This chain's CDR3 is CASSNGVRVISYEQYF. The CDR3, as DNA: TGTGCCAGCAGCAATGGCGTCAGAGTAATCTCCTACGAGCAGTACTTC.

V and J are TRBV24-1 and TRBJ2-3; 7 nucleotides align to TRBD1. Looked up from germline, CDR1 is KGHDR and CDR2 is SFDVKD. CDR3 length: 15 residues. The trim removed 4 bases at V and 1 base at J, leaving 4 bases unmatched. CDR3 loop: CATSDTTGGTDTQYF. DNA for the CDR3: TGTGCCACCAGTGACACCACAGGGGGCACAGATACGCAGTATTTT.

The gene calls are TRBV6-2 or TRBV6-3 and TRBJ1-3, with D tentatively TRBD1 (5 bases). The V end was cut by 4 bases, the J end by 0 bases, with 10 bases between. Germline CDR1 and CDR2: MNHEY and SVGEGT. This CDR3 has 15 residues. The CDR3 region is CASSSSGSSGNTIYF. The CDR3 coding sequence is TGTGCCAGCAGTTCTTCAGGGTCCTCTGGAAACACCATATATTTT.

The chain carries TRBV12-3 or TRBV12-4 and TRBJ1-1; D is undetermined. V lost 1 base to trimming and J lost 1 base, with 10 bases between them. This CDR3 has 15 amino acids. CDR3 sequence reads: CASSLEGQKNTEAFF. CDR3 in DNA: TGTGCCAGCAGTTTAGAAGGTCAAAAGAACACTGAAGCTTTCTTT.